Listed below are T cell receptor beta chains from one sample, sequenced in a study of shared clonotypes between healthy human individuals. The protocol was immunoSEQ multiplex PCR, while the TCRdb copy is restricted to in-frame clones and leaves out a portion. The sample has 400,000 to 500,000 clones, 76% seen once; the top ten hold roughly 13%. Sequenced sample: PBMCs. The receptors originated from a woman in her forties in good health. Some clones in this sample may be carry-over from other donors' samples. Both conserved end residues are part of each CDR3.

v_call	cdr3_aa
TRBV2	CASREDRGYRYGYTF
TRBV6-5	CASRLRTSAREQYF
TRBV11-1	CASSLLAGVGETQYF
TRBV5-1	CASSWTGINTEAFF
TRBV27	CASRASGGTDTQYF
TRBV5-1	CASSSGFGSNQPQHF
TRBV28	CAIPAGPGELFF
TRBV30	CAWSVISGAEAFF
TRBV9	CASSVGFGFRGNTEAFF
TRBV2	CASSDPDRGGQPQHF
TRBV29-1	CSVSRGSHSYEQYF
TRBV2	CASNSAERLEQYF
TRBV14	CASSRGQIASYEQYF
TRBV28	CASKEAAEYEQYF
TRBV7-9	CASSFYGYTF
TRBV9	CASSPWTGQRAEDYEQYF
TRBV28	CASSPWTEGNEQFF
TRBV15	CATSRHGQDYEQYF
TRBV25-1	CASSDRLVAETQYF
TRBV27	CASSLSVSGSSSYNEQFF
TRBV2	CASKGPLSAFF
TRBV18	CASSPRLGQTNSPLHF
TRBV6-4	CASSEGLAGPNEQFF
TRBV7-2	CASSPLDWTNTGELFF
TRBV7-2	CASSLARTSGNNEQFF
TRBV7-9	CASSLGYSSGQFF
TRBV9	CASSVEPGDTEAFF
TRBV4-3	CASSQGHHGYEQYF
TRBV28	CASSPSGGGQTGELFF
TRBV27	CASSSTSGKSLYSYEQYF
TRBV5-1	CASRDFGANEKLFF
TRBV6-1	CASSNLAGSYNEQFF
TRBV2	CASSLLAGDFTEQFF
TRBV5-1	CASSLAGDQETQYF
TRBV5-1	CASSVTAGSTDTQYF
TRBV30	CAWSGARANEQYF
TRBV5-5	CASTGRISSYEQYF
TRBV2	CASAQGLGTQYF
TRBV5-4	CASSATSGSYNEQFF
TRBV19	CASRGTPNYNEQFF
TRBV10-1	CASSQLRLAGSEQFF
TRBV25-1	CASSEFWATGGEDTEAFF
TRBV2	CASRTTDFYGYTF
TRBV2	CASSARAISYEQYF
TRBV27	CASSLVQGYGYTF
TRBV30	CAWSKSEQGEAFF
TRBV19	CASCSRGSGQGGETQYF
TRBV11-2	CASSLVGGGPFNEQFF